This T cell receptor beta chain was documented in a study of T-cell memory formation after mild COVID-19. General study results and limits: Pre-infection memory already had some responding clones, implying cross-reactive memory joined.

The length of the CDR3 is 15 residues. Trimming stripped 1 base from V and 4 bases from J, with 12 bases between. Germline CDR1 SGDLS, CDR2 YYNGEE. A single record per CDR3 protein comes from TCRdb applying MiXCR to the 5' RACE reads. There are under 300,000 distinct CDR3 sequences in the sample; roughly 15% occur only once, and 3.5% lies in the top ten. This clonotype was picked up a small number of times. What it binds is unknown. The TCR was taken from a man aged 18-30 years who had mild COVID-19 (a few samples of this study predate the infection). Cell type and time point are not known. The specimen sequenced was PBMCs or a T cell subset sorted from them (not recorded which). V gene TRBV9 combines with J gene TRBJ2-1; D may correspond to TRBD1 or TRBD2 (5 bases each). Here the CDR3 DNA reads TGTGCCAGCAGCGTACAACTCGGGACGTACAATGAGCAGTTCTTC. As protein: CASSVQLGTYNEQFF. Full variable domain (remainder filled in from reference TRBV9 and TRBJ2-1): DSGVTQTPKHLITATGQRVTLRCSPRSGDLSVYWYQQSLDQGLQFLIQYYNGEERAKGNILERFSAQQFPDLHSELNLSSLELGDSALYFCASSVQLGTYNEQFFGPGTRLTVL.